The 23 T cell receptor beta chains listed next were all sequenced from one sample in a study of blood T cell repertoires in COVID-19. Repertoires were generated with immunoSEQ multiplex PCR, while TCRdb's copy carries only in-frame clones and drops some. The table shows about 220,000 clones, with around 75% occurring only once. Sample: peripheral blood. The source is a human donor in a cohort sampled during active COVID-19.

The rearrangement uses TRBV6-2 or TRBV6-3 and TRBJ2-7; 9 bases map to TRBD2. Germline trimming cut 6 bases from V and 5 bases from J; bases unmatched to any gene: 8. Per the germline V gene, CDR1 is MNHEY and CDR2 is SVGEGT. The CDR3 is 14 residues long. CDR3 protein: CASRPSGKAHEQYF. In DNA form, the CDR3 reads TGTGCCAGCAGGCCTAGCGGGAAGGCCCACGAGCAGTACTTC.

V and J are TRBV5-1 and TRBJ2-7, with 7 positions matching TRBD2. The V gene's germline CDR1 is SGHRS and CDR2 YFSETQ. The ends lost 4 bases at V and 7 bases at J; junction bases unmatched: 17. This CDR3 region has 16 residues. In nucleotides, the CDR3 is TGCGCCAGCAGCCCGGGGTCTAGCGGAGGCTACGAGGAGCAGTACTTC. Protein product: CASSPGSSGGYEEQYF.

The V call is TRBV29-1, the J call TRBJ2-7; 8 positions agree with TRBD1. The CDR3 is 14 amino acids. Germline V gene data show CDR1 as SQVTM and CDR2 as ANQGSEA. Trimming removed 7 bases from V and 6 bases from J; junction bases left unmatched: 14. DNA of the CDR3: TGCAGCGCCCGGCCCAGGGGGCCCCACGTCGAGCAGTACTTC. Amino acids: CSARPRGPHVEQYF.

The rearrangement uses TRBV19 and TRBJ2-7; 8 nucleotides agree with TRBD1. V dropped 3 bases and J dropped 5; count of bases not matched to a gene: 6. Germline V gene sequence: CDR1 LNHDA, CDR2 SQIVND (reference sequence). This CDR3 is built from 14 residues. The CDR3 DNA reads as TGTGCCAGTAGTATGGCAGGGGGCTTGGACGAGCAGTACTTC. Amino acids: CASSMAGGLDEQYF.

Remarks on this clone: Other DNA sequences within the sample encode an identical CDR3. This chain links TRBV28 with TRBJ1-2; TRBD1 might be the D (5 bases). Germline loops: CDR1 MDHEN, CDR2 SYDVKM. The CDR3 length is 13 residues. Trimming cost V 2 bases and J 4 bases, with 8 bases left between them. The CDR3 nucleotides are TGTGCCAGCAGTTTAGGGCAGGGCTATGGCTACACCTTC. Protein: CASSLGQGYGYTF.

The chain couples TRBV27 to TRBJ2-6, with D perhaps matching TRBD1 (6 bases). CDR3 size: 17 residues. Germline loops: CDR1 MNHEY, CDR2 SMNVEV (reference sequence). V was clipped by 5 bases and J by 3 bases, with 17 bases between them. Written as DNA, the CDR3 is TGTGCCAGCAGTCCATACTGGCCAGGGGATGGGGCCAACGTCCTGACTTTC. Protein: CASSPYWPGDGANVLTF.

The V call is TRBV9, the J call TRBJ2-1, with 12 bases aligning to TRBD2. Germline V gene lookup returns CDR1 SGDLS and CDR2 YYNGEE. The CDR3 loop spans 15 amino acids. The junction had 7 bases not matched to a gene; V was cut back by 0 bases and J by 12 bases. In DNA, the CDR3 is TGTGCCAGCAGCGTAGATGGGACTAGCGGGCGGATGCAGTTCTTC. This gives the protein CASSVDGTSGRMQFF.

V and J are TRBV9 and TRBJ2-7, with TRBD2 identical over 7 bases. Per the germline V gene, CDR1 is SGDLS and CDR2 is YYNGEE. Trimming cost V 2 bases and J 5 bases; bases outside gene matches: 7. The CDR3 runs to 14 residues. CDR3 region: CASSVGRGANEQYF. The CDR3 coding sequence is TGTGCCAGCAGCGTGGGGAGGGGAGCAAACGAGCAGTACTTC.

This clone was counted once. This chain uses TRBV2 with TRBJ1-4; 9 nucleotides line up with TRBD1. The CDR3 runs to 17 residues. V shed 3 bases, J shed 6 bases, and the junction held 11 bases outside the gene matches. Germline V gives CDR1 SNHLY, CDR2 FYNNEI. CDR3: CASSESWRRTGDEKLFF. Written as DNA, the CDR3 is TGTGCCAGCAGTGAGTCATGGAGGAGGACAGGGGATGAAAAACTGTTTTTT.

The V call is TRBV5-1, the J call TRBJ1-3; 8 bases are a match to TRBD1. Trimming at V came to 2 bases and at J to 2 bases, leaving 6 bases not matched to a gene. Germline CDR1 reads SGHRS; CDR2 reads YFSETQ. The CDR3 covers 16 residues. DNA of the CDR3: TGCGCCAGCAGCTTTCAGGGGGCGACTACTGGAAACACCATATATTTT. Amino acid sequence: CASSFQGATTGNTIYF.

The chain is built from TRBV5-1 and TRBJ2-7, with D maybe TRBD2 (5 bases). CDR3 length: 16 amino acids. Germline CDR1 reads SGHRS; CDR2 reads YFSETQ. V shed 0 bases and J shed 2 bases, with 15 bases lying between them. The CDR3 DNA reads as TGCGCCAGCAGCTTGGCTCCCGGACGGGAAGCCTACGAGCAGTACTTC. Its protein is CASSLAPGREAYEQYF.

This clone was recorded once. The gene calls are TRBV27 and TRBJ2-7, with D possibly being TRBD2 (5 bases). V was trimmed by 5 bases and J by 1 base, leaving 9 bases between them. The CDR3 is 13 residues long. Germline V gene sequence: CDR1 MNHEY, CDR2 SMNVEV (reference sequence). The CDR3 here is CASSPDWSYEQYF. The DNA of the CDR3 is TGTGCCAGCAGTCCGGACTGGTCCTACGAGCAGTACTTC.

V is TRBV28 and J is TRBJ1-1, with D possibly matching TRBD1 (6 bases). CDR3 length: 14 amino acids. The germline V and J ends were trimmed by 2 bases and 4 bases, with 11 bases remaining between them. The germline CDR1 and CDR2 sequences are MDHEN and SYDVKM. In DNA form, the CDR3 reads TGTGCCAGCAGTTTAAGGGGGATCGGCACTGAAGCTTTCTTT. This gives the protein CASSLRGIGTEAFF.

This sequence joins TRBV24-1 and TRBJ2-5; TRBD2 might be the D (6 bases). CDR1 is KGHDR and CDR2 is SFDVKD in the germline V gene. This CDR3 contains 13 residues. V dropped 5 bases and J dropped 5 bases, with 11 bases sitting between them. This CDR3 is CATSGRAGETQYF. The CDR3, as DNA: TGTGCCACCAGTGGTAGGGCGGGGGAGACCCAGTACTTC.

The chain has TRBV24-1 and TRBJ2-7; D possibly corresponds to TRBD1 (6 bases). Germline CDR1 is KGHDR and CDR2 is SFDVKD. Trimming took off 4 bases at V and 2 bases at J, with 17 bases between the two ends. CDR3 length: 16 residues. The CDR3, as DNA: TGTGCCACCAGTGACCATGGACAGACTCCCACCTACGAGCAGTACTTC. It specifies CATSDHGQTPTYEQYF.

This clone was counted many times. The chain employs TRBV7-3 and TRBJ2-1; D is possibly TRBD1 (6 bases). CDR1 and CDR2 from the germline V gene are SGHTA and FQGTGA. V lost 6 bases and J lost 0, with 12 bases in between. The CDR3 spans 15 residues. CDR3 DNA sequence: TGTGCCAGCAGTCCCGTGGACAGCTCCTACAATGAGCAGTTCTTC. It translates to CASSPVDSSYNEQFF.

The chain links TRBV4-3 to TRBJ1-1; TRBD1 agrees at 9 bases. This CDR3 has 18 residues. With V trimmed by 0 bases and J by 0 bases, 8 bases remained unmatched. Germline-derived CDR1 and CDR2 are LGHNA and YSLEER. CDR3 loop: CASSQEEGTGIMNTEAFF. CDR3 nucleotides: TGCGCCAGCAGCCAAGAAGAGGGGACAGGGATCATGAACACTGAAGCTTTCTTT.

V and J are TRBV11-2 and TRBJ2-7; 7 bases are a match to TRBD2. The CDR3 extends over 15 amino acids. Per the germline V gene, CDR1 is SGHAT and CDR2 is FQNNGV. Unmatched junction bases numbered 11, after V lost 5 bases and J lost 4 bases. Here the CDR3 reads CASSQSFQRGYEQYF. DNA of the CDR3: TGTGCCAGCAGCCAAAGTTTTCAGCGGGGTTACGAGCAGTACTTC.

In this sample, this clone turned up a few times. The chain recombines TRBV6-1 with TRBJ1-1; the D is unclear. CDR3 length: 13 amino acids. Germline CDR1 is MNHNS and CDR2 is SASEGT. Trimming shortened V by 1 base and J by 7 bases, and 10 bases separated the two germline ends. CDR3 nucleotides: TGTGCCAGCAGTGAAGGACTCGGGTATGAAGCTTTCTTT. It is translated as CASSEGLGYEAFF.

The V gene is TRBV7-2, the J gene TRBJ2-7, with 8 nucleotides matching TRBD1. The CDR3 extends over 14 amino acids. CDR1 and CDR2 (germline): SGHTA, FQGNSA. The junction had 9 bases not matched to a gene; V was cut back by 7 bases and J by 4 bases. CDR3 loop: CASKDGTGVYEQYF. The CDR3 DNA is TGTGCCAGCAAGGACGGGACAGGCGTTTACGAGCAGTACTTC.

This clone appeared once. The chain links TRBV28 to TRBJ2-7; TRBD2 matches at 7 bases. The germline gives CDR1 MDHEN, CDR2 SYDVKM. The CDR3 consists of 14 residues. The junction had 6 bases not matched to a gene; V was cut back by 3 bases and J by 4 bases. The CDR3 DNA follows: TGTGCCAGCAGTTTGGGAGGGGTTGTTTACGAGCAGTACTTC. This gives the protein CASSLGGVVYEQYF. Full variable domain (missing parts from reference TRBV28 and TRBJ2-7): DVKVTQSSRYLVKRTGEKVFLECVQDMDHENMFWYRQDPGLGLRLIYFSYDVKMKEKGDIPEGYSVSREKKERFSLILESASTNQTSMYLCASSLGGVVYEQYFGPGTRLTVT.

V is TRBV28 and J is TRBJ1-4; 10 bases fit TRBD1. V dropped 5 bases and J dropped 1; count of bases not matched to a gene: 4. Per germline, CDR1 MDHEN and CDR2 SYDVKM. The CDR3 has 16 residues. The CDR3 DNA reads as TGTGCCAGCAGTCCGGGACAGGGGCGAACTAATGAAAAACTGTTTTTT. This codes for CASSPGQGRTNEKLFF. Using reference TRBV28 and TRBJ1-4 for the parts outside the CDR3, the full variable domain is DVKVTQSSRYLVKRTGEKVFLECVQDMDHENMFWYRQDPGLGLRLIYFSYDVKMKEKGDIPEGYSVSREKKERFSLILESASTNQTSMYLCASSPGQGRTNEKLFFGSGTQLSVL.

The chain employs TRBV4-1 and TRBJ2-7, with TRBD2 matching over 8 bases. Germline-derived CDR1 and CDR2 are MGHRA and YSYEKL. V dropped 0 bases and J dropped 4; count of bases not matched to a gene: 5. CDR3 length equals 15 residues. This chain's CDR3 is CASSQDSGREYEQYF. For the CDR3, the DNA is TGCGCCAGCAGCCAAGACAGCGGGAGAGAGTACGAGCAGTACTTC.